Detailed here is one TCR beta chain. Its antigen is still unknown. The input lacks base qualities; no much larger clone sits a single base away. The germline V gene specifies SGHDT as CDR1 and YYEEEE as CDR2. Clipping removes 3 bases from V and 5 bases from J, with 4 as the unmatched junction base count. Spanning cysteine to phenylalanine, the CDR3 consists of 14 amino acids. The DNA shown is the 42-base CDR3, in frame from base 1. The data stem from a study of blood T cell repertoires in COVID-19 (TCRdb year 2020). Notes on the research overall: Samples from collaborators originated in the United States, Italy and Spain and spanned both the acute and convalescent phases of COVID-19. The material from the prospective study consisted of cDNA or gDNA derived from T cells, B-cell-depleted T cells, or PBMCs. Sample metadata almost always included a de-identified subject ID, COVID-19 status, age in years and sex. Where available, HLA class I and class II types were obtained from metadata supplied by the sample provider rather than from assay-based typing. Subjects who had been exposed to COVID-19, were actively infected with it, or had recovered from it provided the deeply sampled blood TCRbeta repertoires that made up the dataset. The repertoires were released in a freely available public database intended as a resource for research on the immune response to SARS-CoV-2. The samples were drawn from two sources: the first 160 participants of the ongoing ImmuneRACE study, and about 1,300 subjects contributed by 6 global collaborators.

Collaborating institutions collected whole blood in K2EDTA tubes following their own protocols. For TCRbeta analysis, collaborator samples were shipped as frozen whole blood, as isolated PBMCs, or as DNA extracted from either sample type. TCRbeta CDR3 regions were amplified from genomic DNA using the immunoSEQ Assay, a bias-controlled multiplex PCR. Regarding the original processing steps: The number of nucleated cells in each sample was estimated from the amplification of reference gene primers within the assay. To quantify the absolute abundance of each unique TCRbeta CDR3 rearrangement, sequence reads were collapsed and filtered. Productive Simpson clonality was computed per sample as the square root of Simpson's diversity index over productive rearrangements. Not all clones reach the TCRdb copy of this immuneACCESS table, which keeps in-frame sequences only. Checked studies attribute under half of the gap to unresolved V genes and leave the rest unexplained. V and J calls and clone size are given by that table; D and trimming were obtained from the DNA. For this sample there are nearly 35,000 clones; around 87% appear just once. Together, the top ten hold about 63% of the sample.

Beyond this particular receptor, the publication reports: The amount of clinical and demographic metadata varied by source and participant and was provided uncurated.

This TCR was sampled from a man aged 70 or older with acute or convalescent COVID-19. The sequenced material came from peripheral blood. Recombination connected TRBV5-6 to TRBJ1-1, and TRBD1 matches 10 of the central bases. The nucleotide sequence reads as follows: TGTGCCAGCAGCTGGGGGACAGGGGAGACTGAAGCTTTCTTT. Its protein product is CASSWGTGETEAFF.